What follows describes a single T cell receptor beta chain. Germline-derived CDR1 and CDR2 are SGHDT and YYEEEE. V was shortened by 4 bases and J by 4 bases, with 14 bases between the two germline ends. The CDR3 totals 15 residues. This sample was taken from a study of blood T cell repertoires in COVID-19. Study-wide context: Acute-phase and convalescent COVID-19 samples originated in the United States, Italy and Spain. PBMCs, B-cell-depleted T cells, or T cells provided the cDNA or gDNA that made up the material.

TCRdb keeps only in-frame clones here, not all; method: immunoSEQ multiplex PCR. The sample contains about 330,000 clones, around 87% of which appear only once. The source of this sequence is a woman aged 45-59 years with active or convalescent COVID-19. Sequencing used peripheral blood. The rearrangement uses TRBV5-6 and TRBJ2-2; D remains ambiguous. This CDR3 is CASSLRDTITGELFF. The CDR3 nucleotides are TGTGCCAGCAGCCTACGAGACACGATCACCGGGGAGCTGTTTTTT.